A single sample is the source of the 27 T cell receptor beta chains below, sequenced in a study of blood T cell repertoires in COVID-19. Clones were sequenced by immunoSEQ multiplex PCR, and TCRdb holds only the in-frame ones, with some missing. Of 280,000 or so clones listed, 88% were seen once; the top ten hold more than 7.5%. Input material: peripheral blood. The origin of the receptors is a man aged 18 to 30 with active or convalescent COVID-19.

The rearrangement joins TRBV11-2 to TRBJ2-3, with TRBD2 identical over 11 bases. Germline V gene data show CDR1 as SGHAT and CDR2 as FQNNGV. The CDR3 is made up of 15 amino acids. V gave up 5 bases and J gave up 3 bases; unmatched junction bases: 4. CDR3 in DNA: TGTGCCAGCAGCAAGGGACTAGCGGAAACAGATACGCAGTATTTT. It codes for CASSKGLAETDTQYF. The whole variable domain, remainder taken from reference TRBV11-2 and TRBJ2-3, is EAGVAQSPRYKIIEKRQSVAFWCNPISGHATLYWYQQILGQGPKLLIQFQNNGVVDDSQLPKDRFSAERLKGVDSTLKIQPAKLEDSAVYLCASSKGLAETDTQYFGPGTRLTVL.

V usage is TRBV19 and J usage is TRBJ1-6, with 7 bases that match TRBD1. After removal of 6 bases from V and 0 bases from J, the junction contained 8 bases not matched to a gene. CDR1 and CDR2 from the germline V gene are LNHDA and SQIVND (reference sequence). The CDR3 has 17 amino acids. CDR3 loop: CASSSGTASSYNSPLHF. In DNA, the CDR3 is TGTGCCAGTAGCTCCGGGACAGCAAGCTCCTATAATTCACCCCTCCACTTT.

DNA of the CDR3: TGTGCCAGCAGCTTGACAGGGAACACTGAAGCTTTCTTT. Protein: CASSLTGNTEAFF. The chain has TRBV6-5 and TRBJ1-1; D is possibly TRBD1 (6 bases). Germline V CDR1 and CDR2: MNHEY, SVGAGI. V was cut by 6 bases and J by 1 base, with 9 bases left in between. The CDR3 extends over 13 amino acids.

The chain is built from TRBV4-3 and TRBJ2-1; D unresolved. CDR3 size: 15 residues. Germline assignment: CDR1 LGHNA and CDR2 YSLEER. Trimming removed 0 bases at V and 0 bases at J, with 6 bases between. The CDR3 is CASSQDESSYNEQFF. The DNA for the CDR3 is TGCGCCAGCAGCCAAGATGAGAGCTCCTACAATGAGCAGTTCTTC.

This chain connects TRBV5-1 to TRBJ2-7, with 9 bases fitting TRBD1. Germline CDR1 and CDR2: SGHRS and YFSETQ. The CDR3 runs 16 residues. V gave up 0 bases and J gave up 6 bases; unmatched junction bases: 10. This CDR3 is CASSLDSGTGNVEQYF. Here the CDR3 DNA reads TGCGCCAGCAGCTTGGATTCGGGGACAGGGAATGTCGAGCAGTACTTC.

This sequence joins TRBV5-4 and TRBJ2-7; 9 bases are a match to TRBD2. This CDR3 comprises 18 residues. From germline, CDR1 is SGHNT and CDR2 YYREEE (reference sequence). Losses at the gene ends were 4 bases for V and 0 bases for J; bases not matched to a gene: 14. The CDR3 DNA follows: TGTGCCAGCAGCCCGGGACTAAAGCGGGGGGTCTACTCCTACGAGCAGTACTTC. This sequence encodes CASSPGLKRGVYSYEQYF.

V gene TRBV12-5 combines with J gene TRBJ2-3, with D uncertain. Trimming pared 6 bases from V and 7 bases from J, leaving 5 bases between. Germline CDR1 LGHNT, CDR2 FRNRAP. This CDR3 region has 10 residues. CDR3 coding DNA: TGTGCTAGTGGCATCAATACGCAGTATTTT. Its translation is CASGINTQYF.

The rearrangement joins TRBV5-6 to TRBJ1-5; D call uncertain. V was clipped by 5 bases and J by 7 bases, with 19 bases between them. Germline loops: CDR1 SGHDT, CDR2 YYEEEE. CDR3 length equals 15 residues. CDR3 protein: CASRPSVTGRQPQHF. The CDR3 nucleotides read TGTGCCAGCAGACCGTCGGTGACTGGGAGGCAGCCCCAGCATTTT.

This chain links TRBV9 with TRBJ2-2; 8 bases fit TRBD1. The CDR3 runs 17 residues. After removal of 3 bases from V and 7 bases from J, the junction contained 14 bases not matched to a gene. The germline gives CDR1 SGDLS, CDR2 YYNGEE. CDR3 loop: CASSANRQGKVGGELFF. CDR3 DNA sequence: TGTGCCAGCAGCGCTAACCGACAGGGGAAAGTGGGCGGGGAGCTGTTTTTT.

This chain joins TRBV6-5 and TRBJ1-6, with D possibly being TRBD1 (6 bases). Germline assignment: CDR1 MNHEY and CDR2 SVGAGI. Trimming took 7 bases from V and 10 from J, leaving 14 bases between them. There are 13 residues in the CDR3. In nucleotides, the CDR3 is TGTGCCAGCAAAAGGGGGAGGGGATCACCCCTCCACTTT. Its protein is CASKRGRGSPLHF.

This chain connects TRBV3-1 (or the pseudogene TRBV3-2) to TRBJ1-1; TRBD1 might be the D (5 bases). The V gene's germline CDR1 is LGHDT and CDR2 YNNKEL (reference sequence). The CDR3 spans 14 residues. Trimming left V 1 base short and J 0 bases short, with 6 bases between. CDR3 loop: CASSQGQLNTEAFF. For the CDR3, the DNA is TGTGCCAGCAGCCAAGGACAGCTGAACACTGAAGCTTTCTTT.

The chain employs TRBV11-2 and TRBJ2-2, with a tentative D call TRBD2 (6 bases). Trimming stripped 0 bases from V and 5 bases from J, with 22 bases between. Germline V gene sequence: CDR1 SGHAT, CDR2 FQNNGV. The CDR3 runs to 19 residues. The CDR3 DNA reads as TGTGCCAGCAGCTTAGATCCTGGGTGGGGGGACGGAGAGACCGGGGAGCTGTTTTTT. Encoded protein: CASSLDPGWGDGETGELFF.

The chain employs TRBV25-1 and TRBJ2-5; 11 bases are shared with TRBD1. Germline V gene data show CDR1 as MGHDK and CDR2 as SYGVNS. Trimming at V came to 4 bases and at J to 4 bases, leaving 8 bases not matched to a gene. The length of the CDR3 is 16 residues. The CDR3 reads CASSGTPGQGGETQYF. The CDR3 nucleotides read TGTGCCAGCAGTGGGACACCGGGACAGGGGGGAGAGACCCAGTACTTC.

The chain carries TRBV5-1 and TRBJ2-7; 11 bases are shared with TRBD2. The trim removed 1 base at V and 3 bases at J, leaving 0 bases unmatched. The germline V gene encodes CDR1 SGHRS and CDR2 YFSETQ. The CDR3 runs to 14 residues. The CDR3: CASSLTSGGYEQYF. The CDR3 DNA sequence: TGCGCCAGCAGCTTGACTAGCGGGGGCTACGAGCAGTACTTC. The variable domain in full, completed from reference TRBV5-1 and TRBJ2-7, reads KAGVTQTPRYLIKTRGQQVTLSCSPISGHRSVSWYQQTPGQGLQFLFEYFSETQRNKGNFPGRFSGRQFSNSRSEMNVSTLELGDSALYLCASSLTSGGYEQYFGPGTRLTVT.

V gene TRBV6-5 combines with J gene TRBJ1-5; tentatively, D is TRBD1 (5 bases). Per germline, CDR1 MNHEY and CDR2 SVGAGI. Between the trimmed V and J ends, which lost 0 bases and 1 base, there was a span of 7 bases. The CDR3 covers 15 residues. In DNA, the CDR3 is TGTGCCAGCAGTTACTCGGCAGGGAGCAATCAGCCCCAGCATTTT. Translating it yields CASSYSAGSNQPQHF.

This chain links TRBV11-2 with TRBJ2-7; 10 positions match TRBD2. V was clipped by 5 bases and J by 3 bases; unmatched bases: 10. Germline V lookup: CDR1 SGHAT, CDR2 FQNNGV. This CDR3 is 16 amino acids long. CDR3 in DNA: TGTGCCAGCAGCCCCGCAGGCCTAGCGGGGGACTACGAGCAGTACTTC. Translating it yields CASSPAGLAGDYEQYF.

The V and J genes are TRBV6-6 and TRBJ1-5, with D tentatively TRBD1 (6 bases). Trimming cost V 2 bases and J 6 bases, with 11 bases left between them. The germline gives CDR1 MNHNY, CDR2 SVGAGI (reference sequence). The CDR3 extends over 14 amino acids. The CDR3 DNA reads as TGTGCCAGCAGTTACCTGGGGGCGGGTCAGCCCCAGCATTTT. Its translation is CASSYLGAGQPQHF.

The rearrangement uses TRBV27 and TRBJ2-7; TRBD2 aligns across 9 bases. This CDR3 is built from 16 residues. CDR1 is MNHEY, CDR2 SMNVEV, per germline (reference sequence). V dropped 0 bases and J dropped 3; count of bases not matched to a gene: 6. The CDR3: CASSLSGLAGRYEQYF. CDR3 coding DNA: TGTGCCAGCAGTTTATCGGGCCTAGCGGGGCGCTACGAGCAGTACTTC.

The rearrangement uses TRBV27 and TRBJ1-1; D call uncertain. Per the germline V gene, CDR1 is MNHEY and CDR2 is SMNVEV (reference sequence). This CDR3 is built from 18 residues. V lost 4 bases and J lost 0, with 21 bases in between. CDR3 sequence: CASSSGRRVDSVNTEAFF. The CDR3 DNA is TGTGCCAGCAGTTCCGGTCGTCGAGTTGATTCGGTGAACACTGAAGCTTTCTTT.

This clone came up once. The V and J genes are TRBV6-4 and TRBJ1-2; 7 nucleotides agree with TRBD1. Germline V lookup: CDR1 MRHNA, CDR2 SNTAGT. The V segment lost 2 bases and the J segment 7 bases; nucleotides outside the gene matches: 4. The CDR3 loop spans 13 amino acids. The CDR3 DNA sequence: TGTGCCAGCAGTGACCGGACAGGCACTGGCTACACCTTC. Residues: CASSDRTGTGYTF.

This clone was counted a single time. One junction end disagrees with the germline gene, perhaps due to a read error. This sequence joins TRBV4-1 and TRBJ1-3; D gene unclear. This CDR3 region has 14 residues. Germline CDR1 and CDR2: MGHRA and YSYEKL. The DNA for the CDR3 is TGCGCCAGCACCCAAAATCGGGCTGGAAACACCATATATTTT. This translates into CASTQNRAGNTIYF.

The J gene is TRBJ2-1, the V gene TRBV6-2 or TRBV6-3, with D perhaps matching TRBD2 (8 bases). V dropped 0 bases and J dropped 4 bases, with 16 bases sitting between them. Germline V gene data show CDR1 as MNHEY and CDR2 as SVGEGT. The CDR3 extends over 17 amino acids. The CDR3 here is CASSYSGAGGQYNEQFF. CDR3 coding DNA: TGTGCCAGCAGTTACTCGGGCGCGGGGGGACAGTACAATGAGCAGTTCTTC.

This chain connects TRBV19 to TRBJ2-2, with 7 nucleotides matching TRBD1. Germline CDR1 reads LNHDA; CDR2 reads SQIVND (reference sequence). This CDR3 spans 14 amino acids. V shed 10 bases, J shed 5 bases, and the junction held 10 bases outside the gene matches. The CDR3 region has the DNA TGTGCCATCTCCGGGACAGCATCGACCGGGGAGCTGTTTTTT. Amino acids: CAISGTASTGELFF.

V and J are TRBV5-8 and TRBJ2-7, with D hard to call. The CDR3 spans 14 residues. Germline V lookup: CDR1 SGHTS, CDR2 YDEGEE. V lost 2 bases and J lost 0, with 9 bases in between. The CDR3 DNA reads TGTGCCAGCAGCTTCGAGCTAAACTCCTACGAGCAGTACTTC. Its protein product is CASSFELNSYEQYF.

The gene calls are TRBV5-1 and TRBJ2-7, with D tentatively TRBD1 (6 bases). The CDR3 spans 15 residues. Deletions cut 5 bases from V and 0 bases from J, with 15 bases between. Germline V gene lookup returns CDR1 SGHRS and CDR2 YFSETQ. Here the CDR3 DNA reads TGCGCCAGCAGTTTCGTGGACAGAAGCTCCTACGAGCAGTACTTC. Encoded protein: CASSFVDRSSYEQYF.

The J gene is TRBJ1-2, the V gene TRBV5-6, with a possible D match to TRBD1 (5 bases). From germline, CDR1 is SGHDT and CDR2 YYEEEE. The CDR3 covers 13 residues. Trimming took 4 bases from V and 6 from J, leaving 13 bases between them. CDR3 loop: CASSRMQGDGYTF. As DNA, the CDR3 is TGTGCCAGCAGCCGAATGCAGGGTGATGGCTACACCTTC.

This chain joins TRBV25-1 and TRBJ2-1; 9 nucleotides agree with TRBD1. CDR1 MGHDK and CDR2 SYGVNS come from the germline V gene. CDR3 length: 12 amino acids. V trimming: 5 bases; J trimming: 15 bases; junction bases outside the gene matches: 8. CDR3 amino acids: CASSPTWDRVFF. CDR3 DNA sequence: TGTGCCAGCAGTCCAACTTGGGACAGGGTGTTCTTC.